This TCR beta chain was sequenced during a study of CD8+ T cells in alopecia areata. PBMCs served as the source from which CD4+ and CD8+ T cells were sorted. Broader study findings: Against the mouse data, patients shared TCRs less clearly, possibly for HLA reasons.

Following RNA extraction, reverse transcription yielded cDNA that acted as the sequencing template. Sequencing used immunoSEQ multiplex PCR; TCRdb keeps in-frame clones, though not all of them. The table lists 100,000 to 130,000 clones, 45% to 60% of them singletons, with 20% to 25% in the top ten. V was pared by 4 bases and J by 8 bases, with 11 bases between. The CDR3 length is 11 residues. Germline V gene data show CDR1 as SQVTM and CDR2 as ANQGSEA. With regard to this clone: Its antigen remains unknown.

The chain is built from TRBV29-1 and TRBJ1-2; D gene uncertain. Sequenced: NKG2D-low CD8+ T cells sorted from blood. This TCR was recovered from a human donor with alopecia areata. CDR3 sequence (DNA): TGCAGCGTTGTTGGGCGTCTGGGCTACACCTTC. It codes for CSVVGRLGYTF.